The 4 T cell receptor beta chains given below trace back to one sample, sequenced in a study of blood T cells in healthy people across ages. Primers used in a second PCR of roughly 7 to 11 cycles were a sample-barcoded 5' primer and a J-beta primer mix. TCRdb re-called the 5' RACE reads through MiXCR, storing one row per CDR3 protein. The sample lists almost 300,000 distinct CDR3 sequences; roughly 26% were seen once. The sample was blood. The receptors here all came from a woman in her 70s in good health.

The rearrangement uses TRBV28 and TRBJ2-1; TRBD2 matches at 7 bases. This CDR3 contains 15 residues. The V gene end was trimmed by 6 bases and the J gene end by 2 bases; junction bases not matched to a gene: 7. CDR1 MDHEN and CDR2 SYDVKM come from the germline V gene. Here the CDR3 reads CASRGTSATYNEQFF. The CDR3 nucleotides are TGTGCCAGCAGGGGAACTAGCGCGACCTACAATGAGCAGTTCTTC.

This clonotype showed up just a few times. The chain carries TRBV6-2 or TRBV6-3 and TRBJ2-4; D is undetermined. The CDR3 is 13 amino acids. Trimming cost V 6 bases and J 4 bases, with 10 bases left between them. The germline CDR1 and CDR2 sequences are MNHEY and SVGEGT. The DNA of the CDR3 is TGTGCCAGCAGACTGGTGGGAAAAAACATTCAGTACTTC. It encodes CASRLVGKNIQYF.

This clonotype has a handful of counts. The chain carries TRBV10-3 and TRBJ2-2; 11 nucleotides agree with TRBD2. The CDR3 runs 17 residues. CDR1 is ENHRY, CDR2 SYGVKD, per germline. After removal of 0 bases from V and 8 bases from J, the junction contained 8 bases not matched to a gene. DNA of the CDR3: TGTGCCATCAGTGAGTCGAAACTAGCGGGAGTTCGAGGGGAGCTGTTTTTT. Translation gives CAISESKLAGVRGELFF.

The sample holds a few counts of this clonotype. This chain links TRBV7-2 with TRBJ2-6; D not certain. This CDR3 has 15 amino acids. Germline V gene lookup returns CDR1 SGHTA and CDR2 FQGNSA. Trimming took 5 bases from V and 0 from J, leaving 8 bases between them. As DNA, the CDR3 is TGTGCCAGCAGCGGACGGAGCTCTGGGGCCAACGTCCTGACTTTC. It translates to CASSGRSSGANVLTF.